The clone carrying this T cell receptor beta chain ranks as medium-sized (0.01 to 0.1%). All patients reached thyroid surgery having received no treatment beforehand. TCRdb reassembled clones from the PCR reads with MiXCR. The table has 15,000 to 20,000 clones, roughly 26% seen once; the top ten hold 8% to 11%. This specimen comes from a study of metastatic and nonmetastatic thyroid tumors. CDR3 length: 13 residues. CDR1 is GTSNPN and CDR2 is SVGIG in the germline V gene (reference sequence). Trimming stripped 3 bases from V and 4 bases from J, with 7 bases between. This receptor was taken from a female donor with papillary thyroid cancer or a benign thyroid nodule (not recorded which). Some clones in this sample may be carry-over from other donors' samples. The sample was tumor tissue. V is TRBV30 and J is TRBJ1-6, with D hard to call. The CDR3 protein is CAWSRFYNSPLHF. The CDR3, as DNA: TGTGCCTGGAGCAGGTTTTATAATTCACCCCTCCACTTT.